The sequence of this TCR beta chain was determined in a study of blood T cells in healthy people across ages. The overall study: Template switching picked up about one barcoded beta molecule for each two T cells.

Then a second PCR, running about 6 to 12 cycles, was carried out with a sample-barcoded 5' primer and a J-beta primer mix. TCRdb recomputed calls from the 5' RACE reads with MiXCR, one row per CDR3 protein. The sample records roughly 700,000 distinct CDR3 sequences, 25% being singletons. V gave up 5 bases and J gave up 5 bases; unmatched junction bases: 5. The germline V gene encodes CDR1 MGHRA and CDR2 YSYEKL. The CDR3 has 14 residues. These same data were also listed under a study on T cells of mothers and their children. Turning to that study: Researchers put all of the extracted RNA into cDNA synthesis, using approximately 1.5 ug per 15 ul. Not a single persistent microchimeric T cell clone was detected.

V and J are TRBV4-1 and TRBJ2-1; TRBD2 agrees at 8 bases. The material sequenced was blood. The clonotype originates from a boy aged 10-17 years in good health. CDR3 in DNA: TGCGCCAGCAGCACCCCGGGACTAGACAATGAGCAGTTCTTC. Translated: CASSTPGLDNEQFF.